These 30 T cell receptor beta chains came from one sample sequenced in a study of control samples from healthy donors and cancer patients (TCRdb year 2020). Library method: the immunoSEQ multiplex PCR assay. In its TCRdb copy, this immuneACCESS table keeps in-frame sequences only and misses some clones. Where compared with another copy, unresolved V genes explain less than half of these, and the others have no known cause. In this sample the table shows 150,000 or so clones, 80% to 90% of which occur a single time. Approximately 12% of the sample comes from the top ten. Sequencing was done on a sample of blood. The receptor source for this set is a man in his thirties or forties in good health.

The V and J genes are TRBV5-8 and TRBJ2-7; TRBD1 might be the D (5 bases). With 0 bases removed from V and 2 bases from J, the gap between germline ends came to 12 bases. The germline V gene has CDR1 SGHTS and CDR2 YDEGEE. CDR3 length equals 15 residues. CDR3 DNA: TGTGCCAGCAGCTTGGGGGGCCGTACCCCCTACGAGCAGTACTTC. It is translated as CASSLGGRTPYEQYF.

The V call is TRBV28, the J call TRBJ2-1; 9 nucleotides match TRBD1. V was pared by 6 bases and J by 6 bases, with 9 bases of the junction left unmatched. Germline V gene data show CDR1 as MDHEN and CDR2 as SYDVKM. The CDR3 is 15 residues long. The CDR3 reads CASRPGTGQGNEQFF. DNA for the CDR3: TGTGCCAGCAGACCCGGGACAGGGCAAGGCAATGAGCAGTTCTTC.

The chain links TRBV7-9 to TRBJ2-7, with a weak D call TRBD2 (5 bases). This CDR3 has 14 amino acids. V was pared by 5 bases and J by 5 bases, with 16 bases between. Looked up from germline, CDR1 is SEHNR and CDR2 is FQNEAQ (reference sequence). The CDR3 DNA reads as TGTGCCAGCAGCCTAGGAGGAGGTCATAACGAGCAGTACTTC. This encodes CASSLGGGHNEQYF.

CDR3 nucleotides: TGTGCCAGCAGCTTAGGGACACCTGTGGACACTGAAGCTTTCTTT. This gives the protein CASSLGTPVDTEAFF. This chain uses TRBV11-1 with TRBJ1-1; a possible D gene is TRBD1 (5 bases). The germline gives CDR1 SGHAT, CDR2 FQDESV (reference sequence). The germline V and J ends were trimmed by 1 base and 3 bases, with 12 bases remaining between them. The CDR3 length is 15 residues.

The chain couples TRBV15 to TRBJ2-6; D unclear. CDR3 length equals 16 residues. V lost 0 bases and J 2 bases, leaving 8 bases between the germline ends. Germline CDR1 reads LNHNV; CDR2 reads YYDKDF (reference sequence). The CDR3 DNA sequence: TGTGCCACCAGCAGAGATCGTCGGGCTGGGGCCAACGTCCTGACTTTC. Its protein product is CATSRDRRAGANVLTF.

V and J are TRBV10-3 and TRBJ1-1; the D is unclear. The CDR3 length is 14 residues. Trimming removed 3 bases from V and 2 bases from J, with 10 bases in between. Germline V gives CDR1 ENHRY, CDR2 SYGVKD. The CDR3 here is CAISDARDNTEAFF. CDR3 DNA sequence: TGTGCCATCAGTGACGCCCGGGATAACACTGAAGCTTTCTTT.

The rearrangement uses TRBV2 and TRBJ2-7; TRBD2 matches 8 bases. Unmatched junction bases numbered 6, after V lost 8 bases and J lost 3 bases. This CDR3 spans 13 amino acids. Germline CDR1 SNHLY, CDR2 FYNNEI. The CDR3 is CASSRGDFYEQYF. The CDR3 nucleotides are TGTGCCAGCTCGCGGGGGGATTTCTACGAGCAGTACTTC. Looking up the rest from reference TRBV2 and TRBJ2-7 gives the full variable domain: EPEVTQTPSHQVTQMGQEVILRCVPISNHLYFYWYRQILGQKVEFLVSFYNNEISEKSEIFDDQFSVERPDGSNFTLKIRSTKLEDSAMYFCASSRGDFYEQYFGPGTRLTVT.

The J gene is TRBJ1-3, the V gene TRBV20-1; D call uncertain. The germline gives CDR1 DFQATT, CDR2 SNEGSKA (reference sequence). This CDR3 has 14 amino acids. V was trimmed by 3 bases and J by 0 bases, leaving 9 bases between them. CDR3 in amino acids: CSASMRSSGNTIYF. The CDR3 DNA reads TGCAGTGCTAGTATGAGGAGCTCTGGAAACACCATATATTTT.

The V and J genes are TRBV11-2 and TRBJ2-3; 10 positions match TRBD2. After removal of 1 base from V and 2 bases from J, the junction contained 9 bases not matched to a gene. This CDR3 is 18 amino acids long. The germline CDR1 and CDR2 sequences are SGHAT and FQNNGV. In DNA form, the CDR3 reads TGTGCCAGCAGCTTAGTAAGTCAAGGACTAGCGGCCACAGATACGCAGTATTTT. Protein sequence: CASSLVSQGLAATDTQYF.

In its sample, this clone was seen once. This chain uses TRBV2 with TRBJ1-2; D not certain. In germline, CDR1 is SNHLY, CDR2 FYNNEI. The length of the CDR3 is 12 residues. V lost 2 bases and J lost 8, with 9 bases in between. As DNA, the CDR3 is TGTGCCAGCAGTGAACAAAACTGGGGCTACACCTTC. Encoded protein: CASSEQNWGYTF.

This chain connects TRBV6-2 or TRBV6-3 to TRBJ1-1; D might be TRBD1 (5 bases). Germline V gene sequence: CDR1 MNHEY, CDR2 SVGEGT. Trimming removed 5 bases from V and 1 base from J, with 8 bases in between. The CDR3 contains 13 residues. The CDR3 loop is CASSLDRNTEAFF. The DNA for the CDR3 is TGTGCCAGCAGTCTTGACAGGAACACTGAAGCTTTCTTT.

V is TRBV6-2 or TRBV6-3 and J is TRBJ2-7; TRBD1 or TRBD2 may be the D gene (6 bases each). CDR3 size: 19 residues. Trimming took off 6 bases at V and 4 bases at J, with 31 bases between the two ends. Per germline, CDR1 MNHEY and CDR2 SVGEGT. The CDR3 region is CASSPKEGGWRGRIYEQYF. CDR3 bases: TGTGCCAGCAGCCCCAAGGAAGGGGGTTGGAGGGGACGGATTTACGAGCAGTACTTC.

This chain uses TRBV7-9 with TRBJ2-1; TRBD2 matches 8 bases. Looked up from germline, CDR1 is SEHNR and CDR2 is FQNEAQ (reference sequence). V dropped 10 bases and J dropped 4; count of bases not matched to a gene: 9. The CDR3 runs 14 residues. This CDR3 is CATAIAGPYNEQFF. The CDR3 DNA follows: TGTGCCACCGCGATAGCGGGACCTTACAATGAGCAGTTCTTC.

The genes are TRBV27 and TRBJ1-5; weak D call: TRBD1 (5 bases). V gave up 2 bases and J gave up 3 bases, with 8 bases separating them. Germline CDR1 is MNHEY and CDR2 is SMNVEV (reference sequence). The CDR3 has 14 residues. The chain's CDR3 is CASSLEGPNQPQHF. The CDR3 DNA reads as TGTGCCAGCAGTTTAGAGGGACCCAATCAGCCCCAGCATTTT.

This chain uses TRBV6-5 with TRBJ2-1; D gene uncertain. V lost 0 bases to trimming and J lost 7 bases, with 16 bases between them. The CDR3 covers 16 residues. Germline V gene data show CDR1 as MNHEY and CDR2 as SVGAGI. This CDR3 reads CASSYSSRRNGNEQFF. Written as DNA, the CDR3 is TGTGCCAGCAGTTACTCAAGCCGACGTAACGGGAATGAGCAGTTCTTC.

The chain links TRBV3-1 (or the pseudogene TRBV3-2) to TRBJ1-3; a possible D gene is TRBD1 (6 bases). V dropped 1 base and J dropped 2 bases, with 12 bases sitting between them. Per the germline V gene, CDR1 is LGHDT and CDR2 is YNNKEL (reference sequence). This CDR3 has 16 amino acids. CDR3 protein: CASSQATGRPGNTIYF. The CDR3 nucleotides are TGTGCCAGCAGCCAAGCTACAGGGAGGCCTGGAAACACCATATATTTT.

Notes on this clone: Mismatch with germline at one junction end may stem from a read error. The genes are TRBV5-4 and TRBJ1-2; perhaps TRBD1 as D (6 bases). There are 16 residues in the CDR3. CDR1 and CDR2 (germline): SGHNT, YYREEE (reference sequence). The CDR3, as DNA: TGTGCCCGCAGCGGGGGCGGGGGGCAGGCCTACTATGGCTACACCTTC. Its translation is CARSGGGGQAYYGYTF.

The rearrangement joins TRBV14 to TRBJ2-5, with 7 positions matching TRBD2. Trimming at V came to 5 bases and at J to 1 base, leaving 10 bases not matched to a gene. Germline V gives CDR1 SGHDN, CDR2 FVKESK. The CDR3 sequence is 16 residues long. CDR3 region: CASSAGTTHIQETQYF. CDR3 nucleotide sequence: TGTGCCAGCAGCGCCGGGACTACCCATATCCAAGAGACCCAGTACTTC. The full variable domain, completed using reference TRBV14 and TRBJ2-5, is EAGVTQFPSHSVIEKGQTVTLRCDPISGHDNLYWYRRVMGKEIKFLLHFVKESKQDESGMPNNRFLAERTGGTYSTLKVQPAELEDSGVYFCASSAGTTHIQETQYFGPGTRLLVL.

The J gene is TRBJ2-7, the V gene TRBV19; TRBD1 matches 8 bases. The CDR3 length is 18 residues. J lost 0 bases, V lost 2 bases, and 12 bases had no gene match. Germline CDR1 and CDR2: LNHDA and SQIVND (reference sequence). The CDR3 DNA reads TGTGCCAGTAGTATACGCGCAGGGGGCGGTTATTTCTCCTACGAGCAGTACTTC. Amino acids: CASSIRAGGGYFSYEQYF.

The genes are TRBV24-1 and TRBJ2-3, with D unresolved. V lost 1 base and J 2 bases, leaving 18 bases between the germline ends. Germline CDR1 KGHDR, CDR2 SFDVKD. The CDR3 has 18 residues. CDR3 in DNA: TGTGCCACCAGTGATTTCCACAGTGGTGCAGGCGACACAGATACGCAGTATTTT. Its translation: CATSDFHSGAGDTDTQYF.

This chain links TRBV4-3 with TRBJ2-2; 13 nucleotides agree with TRBD2. The CDR3 covers 17 residues. Germline assignment: CDR1 LGHNA and CDR2 YSLEER. J gave up 9 bases and V 1 base, and 8 bases lay outside the gene matches. This chain's CDR3 is CASSQGLGLAGERELFF. The DNA of the CDR3 is TGCGCCAGCAGCCAAGGCCTTGGACTAGCGGGAGAACGGGAGCTGTTTTTT.

The gene calls are TRBV18 and TRBJ1-4; D perhaps matches TRBD1 (5 bases). There are 14 residues in the CDR3. V lost 6 bases and J 5 bases, leaving 13 bases between the germline ends. Germline-derived CDR1 and CDR2 are KGHSH and LQKENI. CDR3 region: CASSTQTANEKLFF. The CDR3 nucleotides read TGTGCCAGCTCGACCCAGACAGCGAATGAAAAACTGTTTTTT.

This chain joins TRBV25-1 and TRBJ2-2; maybe TRBD2 (5 bases). CDR3 size: 15 residues. Deletions cut 3 bases from V and 1 base from J, with 9 bases between. The germline V gene encodes CDR1 MGHDK and CDR2 SYGVNS. The CDR3: CASSDGIRNTGELFF. The CDR3 DNA reads as TGTGCCAGCAGTGACGGGATCAGGAACACCGGGGAGCTGTTTTTT.

This chain uses TRBV6-1 with TRBJ2-6; D is unresolved. Trimming removed 1 base from V and 4 bases from J, with 8 bases in between. Germline V lookup: CDR1 MNHNS, CDR2 SASEGT. This CDR3 is 15 amino acids long. The CDR3 loop reads CASSEGGWGANVLTF. The DNA for the CDR3 is TGTGCCAGCAGTGAAGGTGGGTGGGGGGCCAACGTCCTGACTTTC.

As to this clone: Germline and junction disagree at one end, which may indicate a read error. The chain combines TRBV7-9 with TRBJ2-4; 7 bases are shared with TRBD1. This CDR3 comprises 13 residues. CDR1 is SEHNR, CDR2 FQNEAQ, per germline (reference sequence). This CDR3 is CASSPATPTGKHF. CDR3 bases: TGTGCCAGCAGCCCAGCGACTCCGACAGGGAAGCACTTC.

CDR3 protein: CASSVVPQTEAFF. In DNA form, the CDR3 reads TGTGCCAGCAGCGTAGTTCCCCAGACTGAAGCTTTCTTT. The V gene is TRBV9, the J gene TRBJ1-1, with D unclear. CDR1 SGDLS and CDR2 YYNGEE come from the germline V gene. The V and J ends lost 0 bases and 5 bases respectively, with 8 bases between them. The CDR3 runs 13 residues.

The V gene is TRBV11-3, the J gene TRBJ1-1; no clear D. V was shortened by 2 bases and J by 1 base, with 8 bases between the two germline ends. The CDR3 has 14 residues. From germline, CDR1 is SGHNT and CDR2 YENEEA. The CDR3 sequence: CASSLRGQNTEAFF. The CDR3 DNA reads as TGTGCCAGCAGCTTACGAGGGCAGAACACTGAAGCTTTCTTT.

The chain is built from TRBV25-1 and TRBJ1-1, with D perhaps TRBD1 (5 bases). The CDR3 is 14 amino acids. Per germline, CDR1 MGHDK and CDR2 SYGVNS. V was pared by 2 bases and J by 6 bases, with 13 bases between. CDR3 coding DNA: TGTGCCAGCAGTGAACCCGGGGGACGTTCTGAAGCTTTCTTT. Protein sequence: CASSEPGGRSEAFF.

The CDR3 nucleotides read TGTGCCAGCAGCCCGCGATCAGGCGGGGAGCTGTTTTTT. This codes for CASSPRSGGELFF. The rearrangement joins TRBV9 to TRBJ2-2; D is unresolved. V dropped 4 bases and J dropped 7 bases, with 11 bases sitting between them. The CDR3 sequence is 13 residues long. Per germline, CDR1 SGDLS and CDR2 YYNGEE.

In DNA form, the CDR3 reads TGTGCCAGCAGCTTAGTAAGGGAAGCTTTCTTT. Its protein product is CASSLVREAFF. J is TRBJ1-1 and V is TRBV7-9, with D unresolved. V lost 1 base and J 8 bases, leaving 5 bases between the germline ends. This CDR3 region has 11 residues. Germline V gene data show CDR1 as SEHNR and CDR2 as FQNEAQ (reference sequence).